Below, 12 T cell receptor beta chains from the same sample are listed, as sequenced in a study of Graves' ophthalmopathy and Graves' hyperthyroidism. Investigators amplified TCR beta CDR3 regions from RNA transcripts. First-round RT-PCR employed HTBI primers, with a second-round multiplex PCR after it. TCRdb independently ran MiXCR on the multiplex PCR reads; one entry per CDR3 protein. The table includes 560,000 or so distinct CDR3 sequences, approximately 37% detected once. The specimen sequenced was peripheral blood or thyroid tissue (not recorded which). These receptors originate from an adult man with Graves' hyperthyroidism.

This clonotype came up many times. The CDR3 sequence is CASSESVKNTEAFF. The CDR3 DNA reads TGCGCCAGCAGTGAGTCGGTCAAGAACACTGAAGCTTTCTTT. The chain is built from TRBV10-1 and TRBJ1-1; unclear D gene. Germline loops: CDR1 WNHNN, CDR2 SYGVQD (reference sequence). The germline V and J ends were trimmed by 0 bases and 1 base, with 6 bases remaining between them. This CDR3 has 14 amino acids.

CDR3 in amino acids: CASSARGGSGELFF. The CDR3 nucleotides read TGTGCCAGCAGTGCGAGGGGGGGGTCCGGGGAGCTGTTTTTT. The chain recombines TRBV12-3 or TRBV12-4 with TRBJ2-2; D is possibly TRBD2 (7 bases). V dropped 5 bases and J dropped 6 bases, with 13 bases sitting between them. The CDR3 sequence is 14 residues long.

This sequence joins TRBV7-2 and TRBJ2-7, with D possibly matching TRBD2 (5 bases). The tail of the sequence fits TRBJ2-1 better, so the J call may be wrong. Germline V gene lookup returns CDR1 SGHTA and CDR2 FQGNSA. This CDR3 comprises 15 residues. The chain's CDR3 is CASSLTGGRYNEQFF. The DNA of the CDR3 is TGTGCCAGCAGCTTAACTGGCGGGCGCTACAATGAGCAGTTCTTC.

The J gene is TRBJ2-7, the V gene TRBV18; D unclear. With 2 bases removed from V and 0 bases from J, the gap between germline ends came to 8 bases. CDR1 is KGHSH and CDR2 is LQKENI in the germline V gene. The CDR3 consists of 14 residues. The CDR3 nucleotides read TGTGCCAGCTCACCAAAGGCGAACTCCTACGAGCAGTACTTC. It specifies CASSPKANSYEQYF.

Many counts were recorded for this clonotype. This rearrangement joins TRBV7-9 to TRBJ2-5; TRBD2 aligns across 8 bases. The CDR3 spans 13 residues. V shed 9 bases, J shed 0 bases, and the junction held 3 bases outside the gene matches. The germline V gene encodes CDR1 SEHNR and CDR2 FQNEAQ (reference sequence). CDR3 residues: CARAGDDQETQYF. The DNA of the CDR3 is TGTGCCAGAGCGGGAGACGACCAAGAGACCCAGTACTTC.

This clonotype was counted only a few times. The CDR3 DNA reads TGTGCCAGCAGTTTCCCCGATGAGCTGAACACTGAAGCTTTCTTT. Encoded protein: CASSFPDELNTEAFF. The chain joins TRBV28 to TRBJ1-1; no definite D call. The CDR3 totals 15 residues. Looked up from germline, CDR1 is MDHEN and CDR2 is SYDVKM. Trimming pared 3 bases from V and 0 bases from J, leaving 11 bases between.

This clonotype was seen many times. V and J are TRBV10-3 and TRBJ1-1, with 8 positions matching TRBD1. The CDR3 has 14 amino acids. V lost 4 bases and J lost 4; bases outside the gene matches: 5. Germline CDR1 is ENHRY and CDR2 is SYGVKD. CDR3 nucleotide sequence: TGTGCCATCAGTGCGGACAGGGAGGGCACTGAAGCTTTCTTT. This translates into CAISADREGTEAFF.

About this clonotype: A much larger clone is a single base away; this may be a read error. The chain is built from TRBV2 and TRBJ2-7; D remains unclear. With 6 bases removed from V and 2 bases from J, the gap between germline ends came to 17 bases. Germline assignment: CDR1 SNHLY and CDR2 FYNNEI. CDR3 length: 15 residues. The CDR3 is CASSLISANPYEQYF. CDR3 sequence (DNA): TGTGCCAGCAGCTTAATTTCAGCTAACCCCTACGAGCAGTACTTC. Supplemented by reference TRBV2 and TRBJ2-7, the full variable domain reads EPEVTQTPSHQVTQMGQEVILRCVPISNHLYFYWYRQILGQKVEFLVSFYNNEISEKSEIFDDQFSVERPDGSNFTLKIRSTKLEDSAMYFCASSLISANPYEQYFGPGTRLTVT.

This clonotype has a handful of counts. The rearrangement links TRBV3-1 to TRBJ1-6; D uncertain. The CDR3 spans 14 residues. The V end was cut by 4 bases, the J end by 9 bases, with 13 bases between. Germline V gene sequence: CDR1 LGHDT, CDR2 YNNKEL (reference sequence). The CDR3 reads CASSRILGGSPLHF. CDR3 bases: TGTGCCAGCAGCCGCATTCTGGGTGGTTCACCCCTCCACTTT.

CDR3 coding DNA: TGTGCCAGCAGCCCCGGACAGGGTGTCGAGCAGTACTTC. It yields the protein CASSPGQGVEQYF. The chain uses TRBV6-5 and TRBJ2-5, with 8 bases aligning to TRBD1. The J call could be wrong; TRBJ2-7 is a better fit for the DNA end. Germline-derived CDR1 and CDR2 are MNHEY and SVGAGI. This CDR3 is 13 amino acids long.

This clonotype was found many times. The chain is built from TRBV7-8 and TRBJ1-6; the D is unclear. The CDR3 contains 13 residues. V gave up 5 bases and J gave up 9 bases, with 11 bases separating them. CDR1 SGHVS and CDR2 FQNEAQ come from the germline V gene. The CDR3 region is CASSPRSVSPLHF. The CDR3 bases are TGTGCCAGCAGCCCCAGGTCCGTTTCACCCCTCCACTTT.

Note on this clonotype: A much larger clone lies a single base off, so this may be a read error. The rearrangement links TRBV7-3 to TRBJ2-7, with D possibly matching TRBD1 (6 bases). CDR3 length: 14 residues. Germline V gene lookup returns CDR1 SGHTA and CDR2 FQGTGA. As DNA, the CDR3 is TGTGCCAGTAGTAAACAGGGACGCTCCTGCGAGCAGTACTTC. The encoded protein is CASSKQGRSCEQYF.